Presented here are 32 T cell receptor beta chains from one specimen sequenced in a study of tumor-infiltrating lymphocytes in primary liver carcinoma. Investigators took RNA and DNA out together from 20-30 mg of unsorted bulk tissue. Constant-region priming of around 490 ng total RNA yielded TCR beta cDNA. Three-round nested multiplex PCR performed with slightly modified ARM-PCR produced the TCR beta libraries. Both of the initial two PCR rounds ran for about 9 cycles and employed TRBV1-TRBV30 forward primers alongside a C-beta reverse primer. TCRdb passed the multiplex PCR reads through MiXCR, listing each CDR3 protein once. Here the sample spans under 150,000 distinct CDR3 sequences, around 70% being singletons. Sequencing was done on a sample of tumor-adjacent normal liver tissue. Source of these receptors: a woman aged 55-69 years with primary liver carcinoma and hepatitis B virus infection.

Concerning this clonotype itself: A read error is possible here, since a much larger clone lies one base away. The rearrangement links TRBV5-1 to TRBJ2-7; D is possibly TRBD1 (6 bases). This CDR3 is built from 11 residues. Germline V gene sequence: CDR1 SGHRS, CDR2 YFSETQ. V was trimmed by 4 bases and J by 7 bases, leaving 9 bases between them. The CDR3 region has the DNA TGCGCCAGCAGCGTGGACAGAGAGCAGTACTTC. The encoded protein is CASSVDREQYF. Full variable domain (remainder filled in from reference TRBV5-1 and TRBJ2-7): KAGVTQTPRYLIKTRGQQVTLSCSPISGHRSVSWYQQTPGQGLQFLFEYFSETQRNKGNFPGRFSGRQFSNSRSEMNVSTLELGDSALYLCASSVDREQYFGPGTRLTVT.

To note about this clonotype: A much larger clone sits a single nucleotide away, making a read error possible. The chain combines TRBV7-3 with TRBJ2-2, with D maybe TRBD2 (6 bases). The CDR3 has 16 residues. The germline V gene has CDR1 SGHTA and CDR2 FQGTGA. The germline V and J ends were trimmed by 1 base and 8 bases, with 17 bases remaining between them. The CDR3 DNA follows: TGTGCCAGCAGCTTAATTGCCGTGGCGGGGAAAGGGGAGCTGTTTTTT. Its protein is CASSLIAVAGKGELFF.

As regards this clonotype: Just one base apart from a much larger clone, this may be a read error. The chain joins TRBV5-1 to TRBJ2-1; 10 bases are shared with TRBD2. CDR3 size: 15 residues. Looked up from germline, CDR1 is SGHRS and CDR2 is YFSETQ. The CDR3, as DNA: TGCGCCAGCAATATCGGGACTAGCGCCCGCGTTGAGCTGTTCTTC. Its translation: CASNIGTSARVELFF.

Concerning this clonotype: This is likely a read error, given that the CDR3 carries no conserved phenylalanine or tryptophan at its end. V and J are TRBV12-3 or TRBV12-4 and TRBJ1-5, with D unclear. The CDR3 totals 12 residues. The CDR3, as DNA: TGTACCAGCAGTCAAACCCAGGTGCCCCAGCATCTT. Its translation: CTSSQTQVPQHL.

Concerning this clonotype: A read error is likely, as this CDR3 ends without the conserved phenylalanine or tryptophan. No DNA is shown, since the ends of the CDR3 on it are uncertain; the CDR3 is the one TCRdb lists. V and J are TRBV6-1 and TRBJ2-4; the table's D call of TRBD2 was not tested on the DNA. Germline V gene lookup returns CDR1 MNHNS and CDR2 SASEGT. From its first to its last residue, the CDR3 has 17 amino acids. The CDR3 sequence is CASSELGLAESRNIQYS.

The chain couples TRBV5-4 to TRBJ2-3; a possible D gene is TRBD2 (5 bases). CDR3 length equals 16 residues. Germline CDR1 and CDR2: SGHNT and YYREEE (reference sequence). The V end was cut by 1 base, the J end by 5 bases, with 17 bases between. The CDR3 nucleotides are TGTGCCAGCAGCTTGTATCAACTAGAGGGATTAGATACGCAGTATTTT. Translating gives CASSLYQLEGLDTQYF.

In the case of this clonotype: This may be a read error: a much more frequent sequence differs by one nucleotide. As the CDR3 is not closed by the conserved phenylalanine or tryptophan, this likely results from a read error. V gene TRBV4-1 combines with J gene TRBJ2-1; D remains unclear. Trimming removed 5 bases from V and 9 bases from J, with 20 bases in between. Germline CDR1 reads MGHRA; CDR2 reads YSYEKL. CDR3 length: 15 residues. CDR3 in amino acids: CASSAEAISWGEQFS. The CDR3 region has the DNA TGCGCCAGCAGCGCTGAGGCGATTAGCTGGGGTGAGCAGTTCTCC.

On this clonotype itself: One end of the junction varies from germline; a read error may be responsible. The chain carries TRBV6-2 or TRBV6-3 and TRBJ2-2; D could derive from TRBD1 or TRBD2 (5 bases each). Germline V gives CDR1 MNHEY, CDR2 SVGEGT. This CDR3 is built from 14 residues. The CDR3 sequence: CASSPGTDTGELLF. The DNA of the CDR3 is TGTGCCAGCAGTCCAGGAACGGACACCGGGGAGCTGCTTTTT.

This clonotype was seen only once. Sequence at one end of the junction differs from germline and may be a read error. The gene calls are TRBV30 and TRBJ1-1, with D uncertain. In germline, CDR1 is GTSNPN, CDR2 SVGIG (reference sequence). This CDR3 is built from 15 residues. The CDR3 is CAWSPPSAANTDAFF. CDR3 bases: TGTGCCTGGAGTCCCCCCTCTGCTGCGAACACTGACGCTTTCTTT. Supplemented by reference TRBV30 and TRBJ1-1, the full variable domain reads SQTIHQWPATLVQPVGSPLSLECTVEGTSNPNLYWYRQAAGRGLQLLFYSVGIGQISSEVPQNLSASRPQDRQFILSSKKLLLSDSGFYLCAWSPPSAANTDAFFGQGTRLTVV.

Concerning this clonotype: One end of the junction does not line up with germline, which may come from a read error. The chain recombines TRBV11-2 with TRBJ1-1; no reliable D call. The CDR3 runs to 13 residues. The germline V gene encodes CDR1 SGHAT and CDR2 FQNNGV. CDR3 DNA: TGTACCAGCAGCTTAGTTGGGAGCACTGAAGCTTTTTTT. It codes for CTSSLVGSTEAFF. The full variable domain, its missing parts supplied by reference TRBV11-2 and TRBJ1-1, is EAGVAQSPRYKIIEKRQSVAFWCNPISGHATLYWYQQILGQGPKLLIQFQNNGVVDDSQLPKDRFSAERLKGVDSTLKIQPAKLEDSAVYLCTSSLVGSTEAFFGQGTRLTVV.

Only a few counts were recorded for this clonotype. The chain recombines TRBV28 with TRBJ2-2; TRBD1 agrees at 12 bases. Germline values: CDR1 MDHEN, CDR2 SYDVKM. This CDR3 region has 19 residues. Losses at the gene ends were 7 bases for V and 5 bases for J; bases not matched to a gene: 17. Written as DNA, the CDR3 is TGTGCCAGCACTCTACGGGACAGGGGGCTTCAGGAGCGTACCGGGGAGCTGTTTTTT. The encoded protein is CASTLRDRGLQERTGELFF. Full variable domain (outside the CDR3, taken from reference TRBV28 and TRBJ2-2): DVKVTQSSRYLVKRTGEKVFLECVQDMDHENMFWYRQDPGLGLRLIYFSYDVKMKEKGDIPEGYSVSREKKERFSLILESASTNQTSMYLCASTLRDRGLQERTGELFFGEGSRLTVL.

Note on this clonotype: One end of the junction varies from germline; a read error may be responsible. This rearrangement joins TRBV6-5 to TRBJ2-7, with D uncertain. Germline loops: CDR1 MNHEY, CDR2 SVGAGI. CDR3 length: 13 residues. Here the CDR3 DNA reads TGTGCTAGCAGCCACAGCGAGGTCTACGAGCAGTACTTC. As protein: CASSHSEVYEQYF.

Worth noting for this clonotype: Possible read error: a much larger clone is one base away. CDR3 loop: CAWSSVIGYQPQHF. The CDR3 coding sequence is TGTGCCTGGAGTTCGGTAATTGGCTATCAGCCCCAGCATTTT. The chain uses TRBV30 and TRBJ1-5, with D unclear. Germline V gene lookup returns CDR1 GTSNPN and CDR2 SVGIG (reference sequence). The CDR3 is made up of 14 amino acids. V lost 2 bases and J 5 bases, leaving 13 bases between the germline ends.

For this clonotype: This may be a read error, as it is one base from a much larger clone. The CDR3 carries no conserved terminal phenylalanine or tryptophan, so it likely arises from a read error. The chain couples TRBV28 to TRBJ1-2; D perhaps matches TRBD1 (6 bases). Looked up from germline, CDR1 is MDHEN and CDR2 is SYDVKM. There are 14 residues in the CDR3. The V end lost 5 bases, the J end lost 2 bases, and 12 bases lay between the germline ends. CDR3 nucleotides: TGTGCCAGCAGTCCCCTGGGGGCAAACTATGGCTACACCTTG. It is translated as CASSPLGANYGYTL.

This chain uses TRBV7-9 with TRBJ1-1, with 7 bases matching TRBD1. The CDR3 is 14 amino acids. The germline gives CDR1 SEHNR, CDR2 FQNEAQ (reference sequence). CDR3 loop: CTNSFSAGGTEAFF. The CDR3 DNA reads as TGTACCAACAGCTTTTCAGCAGGGGGCACTGAAGCTTTCTTT.

This clonotype appeared once. A junction boundary mismatches the germline segment, possibly from a read error. The V call is TRBV11-2, the J call TRBJ2-3; D unresolved. The CDR3 is 16 residues long. CDR1 and CDR2 (germline): SGHAT, FQNNGV. The CDR3 is CASSLGGVPAWDMQYF. CDR3 nucleotides: TGTGCCAGCAGCTTAGGTGGTGTGCCCGCATGGGATATGCAGTATTTT.

Regarding this clonotype: The junction differs from germline at one of its ends, possibly a read error. V gene TRBV5-1 combines with J gene TRBJ2-5; TRBD2 matches at 7 bases. This CDR3 is 15 amino acids long. Germline-derived CDR1 and CDR2 are SGHRS and YFSETQ. CDR3 loop: CASSVGSGVREAQYF. The CDR3 bases are TGCGCCAGCAGCGTTGGAAGCGGGGTAAGAGAGGCCCAGTACTTC. The full variable domain, in which reference TRBV5-1 and TRBJ2-5 provide the parts outside the CDR3, is KAGVTQTPRYLIKTRGQQVTLSCSPISGHRSVSWYQQTPGQGLQFLFEYFSETQRNKGNFPGRFSGRQFSNSRSEMNVSTLELGDSALYLCASSVGSGVREAQYFGPGTRLLVL.

A remark on this clonotype: In this CDR3 the conserved last residue, phenylalanine or tryptophan, is missing, so a read error is likely. No DNA is shown, since the ends of the CDR3 on it are uncertain; the CDR3 is the one TCRdb lists. CDR3 sequence reads: CASGLCNNI. The chain links TRBV5-4 to TRBJ2-7. Germline V gives CDR1 SGHNT, CDR2 YYREEE (reference sequence). The CDR3 is 9 residues long, ends included.

A word on this clonotype: No conserved phenylalanine or tryptophan ends this CDR3, so it is likely a read error. This sequence joins TRBV11-2 and TRBJ2-1; no definite D call. CDR1 is SGHAT and CDR2 is FQNNGV in the germline V gene. V lost 2 bases and J lost 9, with 11 bases in between. This CDR3 has 13 residues. For the CDR3, the DNA is TGTGCCAGCAGCTTATTGCAGAACAGTGAGCAGTTCGTC. Its translation: CASSLLQNSEQFV.

As to this clonotype: An end of the junction does not agree with germline; a read error may underlie this. The rearrangement joins TRBV11-2 to TRBJ2-1; D gene ambiguous. This CDR3 region has 17 residues. Germline V gives CDR1 SGHAT, CDR2 FQNNGV. The CDR3 loop reads CASSLDQPGIAYNERFF. The CDR3 DNA follows: TGTGCCAGCAGCTTAGATCAACCGGGTATAGCCTACAATGAGCGGTTCTTC.

This clonotype appeared once. A junction boundary mismatches the germline segment, possibly from a read error. In DNA, the CDR3 is TGTGCCAGCAGATTAGCTTCAAGGGTTAGCGGGAGGTACTGGGACGAGCAGTACTTC. Encoded protein: CASRLASRVSGRYWDEQYF. The J gene is TRBJ2-7, the V gene TRBV13, with 10 bases aligning to TRBD2. Germline loops: CDR1 PRHDT, CDR2 FYEKMQ (reference sequence). The CDR3 is 19 residues long. Full variable domain (remainder filled in from reference TRBV13 and TRBJ2-7): AAGVIQSPRHLIKEKRETATLKCYPIPRHDTVYWYQQGPGQDPQFLISFYEKMQSDKGSIPDRFSAQQFSDYHSELNMSSLELGDSALYFCASRLASRVSGRYWDEQYFGPGTRLTVT.

The V call is TRBV7-9, the J call TRBJ1-1; D perhaps matches TRBD1 (6 bases). This CDR3 has 13 residues. CDR1 is SEHNR and CDR2 is FQNEAQ in the germline V gene (reference sequence). V lost 5 bases and J lost 0, with 7 bases in between. The CDR3 DNA reads as TGTGCCAGCAGCCAGGGGATGAACACTGAAGCTTTCTTT. This sequence encodes CASSQGMNTEAFF.

The chain combines TRBV29-1 with TRBJ2-3; no reliable D call. Germline assignment: CDR1 SQVTM and CDR2 ANQGSEA. V shed 8 bases and J shed 6 bases, with 21 bases lying between them. CDR3 length equals 14 residues. CDR3 sequence: CSLGLRLYLDTQYF. The CDR3 DNA sequence: TGCAGCCTTGGTCTTAGACTGTATTTGGATACGCAGTATTTT.

The table lists this clonotype with a few counts. This sequence may be a read error, since a much larger clone differs from it by one base. This chain joins TRBV29-1 and TRBJ2-7; no clear D. CDR3 length equals 12 residues. Trimming stripped 7 bases from V and 3 bases from J, with 13 bases between. The germline V gene encodes CDR1 SQVTM and CDR2 ANQGSEA. CDR3 sequence reads: CSAYGEDYEQYF. DNA for the CDR3: TGCAGCGCATACGGAGAGGACTACGAGCAGTACTTC.

This chain connects TRBV20-1 to TRBJ2-5; D possibly matches TRBD1 or TRBD2 (5 bases each). Trimming removed 0 bases at V and 5 bases at J, with 13 bases between. Germline V gene sequence: CDR1 DFQATT, CDR2 SNEGSKA (reference sequence). The CDR3 sequence is 14 residues long. The CDR3 spells CSARDSDSWETQYF. CDR3 nucleotides: TGCAGTGCTAGAGATAGCGACAGCTGGGAGACCCAGTACTTC.

In regard to this clonotype: The conserved phenylalanine or tryptophan normally closing the CDR3 is absent here, so this likely arose from a read error. The rearrangement uses TRBV12-3 or TRBV12-4 and TRBJ1-2, with 7 nucleotides matching TRBD1. The CDR3 sequence is 14 residues long. Unmatched junction bases numbered 12, after V lost 7 bases and J lost 7 bases. The DNA of the CDR3 is TGTGCCAGCACTCCGCTGACAGGGTTCCTTGGCTACACCTTA. This translates into CASTPLTGFLGYTL.

This chain joins TRBV11-2 and TRBJ1-2, with D perhaps TRBD1 (6 bases). Germline V gene lookup returns CDR1 SGHAT and CDR2 FQNNGV. This CDR3 region has 17 residues. CDR3 nucleotides: TGTGTCGGCAGCTTAGGCCCCGGACAGAGTACTAACTATGGCTACACCTTC. Translation: CVGSLGPGQSTNYGYTF.

Details on this clonotype: This clone may be a read error of a much larger clone one base away. V is TRBV7-9 and J is TRBJ2-3, with D perhaps matching TRBD2 (6 bases). CDR1 is SEHNR and CDR2 is FQNEAQ in the germline V gene (reference sequence). V shed 11 bases and J shed 4 bases, with 22 bases lying between them. The CDR3 spans 15 residues. The CDR3 loop reads CASAAGGMRPDTQYF. The CDR3 DNA reads TGTGCCTCAGCTGCGGGCGGGATGCGGCCAGATACGCAGTATTTT.

The chain is built from TRBV10-2 and TRBJ2-4; 8 bases fit TRBD2. V was pared by 7 bases and J by 8 bases, with 10 bases of the junction left unmatched. The CDR3 runs 14 residues. Germline CDR1 WSHSY, CDR2 SAAADI. CDR3 sequence reads: CASNVGLGHDIQYF. The DNA of the CDR3 is TGCGCCAGCAATGTGGGACTAGGACATGACATTCAGTACTTC.

This clonotype was recorded at least ten times. The rearrangement uses TRBV12-3 or TRBV12-4 and TRBJ2-3; 12 bases are a match to TRBD1. This CDR3 contains 15 residues. Trimming took 5 bases from V and 6 from J; bases not matched to a gene: 6. The DNA for the CDR3 is TGTGCCAGCAGTAAGGGACAGGGGGCAGGGGATACGCAGTATTTT. It encodes CASSKGQGAGDTQYF.

In regard to this clonotype: It may be a read error: a sequence one base away is much more abundant. The gene calls are TRBV5-4 and TRBJ2-1; D is perhaps TRBD1 or TRBD2 (5 bases each). CDR3 length equals 13 residues. The germline V gene encodes CDR1 SGHNT and CDR2 YYREEE (reference sequence). Here the CDR3 DNA reads TGTGTCAGCACGAGGGGTTCCTACAATGAGCAGTTCTTC. Encoded protein: CVSTRGSYNEQFF.

This clonotype was counted between two and nine times. This chain links TRBV28 with TRBJ2-2; D call uncertain. This CDR3 spans 13 amino acids. With 5 bases removed from V and 6 bases from J, the gap between germline ends came to 10 bases. The germline CDR1 and CDR2 sequences are MDHEN and SYDVKM. The DNA of the CDR3 is TGTGCCAGCAGTCCGAGGTCGTCCGGGGAGCTGTTTTTT. It specifies CASSPRSSGELFF. Together with reference TRBV28 and TRBJ2-2, the CDR3 gives the full variable domain: DVKVTQSSRYLVKRTGEKVFLECVQDMDHENMFWYRQDPGLGLRLIYFSYDVKMKEKGDIPEGYSVSREKKERFSLILESASTNQTSMYLCASSPRSSGELFFGEGSRLTVL.